The source of this TCR beta chain is a study of tumor and adjacent non-tumor tissue in lung cancer. Germline values: CDR1 SQVTM, CDR2 ANQGSEA. This CDR3 has 13 amino acids. No cell sorting was done before RNA was extracted from the tissue. A modified ARM-PCR protocol with three rounds of nested PCR amplified TCRbeta. A single record per CDR3 protein comes from TCRdb applying MiXCR to the multiplex PCR reads. Here the sample spans some 120,000 distinct CDR3 sequences, approximately 71% being singletons. Comments on this clonotype: Its ends do not fully match the called genes, so a read error is possible.

Material: lung tumor tissue. The receptor comes from a man aged 25-45 years with non-small cell lung cancer. The genes are TRBV29-1 and TRBJ2-3; TRBD1 matches 7 bases. The CDR3 here is CSDFRQGTDPQYF. The CDR3 nucleotides read TGCAGTGACTTCCGACAGGGCACAGATCCGCAGTATTTT.